These T cell receptor beta chains were read from a single sample in a study of cytomegalovirus exposure and HLA in healthy donors. Data came from immunoSEQ multiplex PCR; TCRdb stores just in-frame clones and leaves some out. Of over 150,000 clones in the sample, roughly 71% were seen once. Sequencing used PBMCs. The receptors derive from a male donor in good health and CMV-seropositive. Both conserved end residues are part of each CDR3.

TRBV6-5	.	CASSSLAGWYEQYF
TRBV4-2	TRBJ2-2	CASSQAQGVTGELFF
TRBV5-1	TRBJ2-2	CASSSYRDRFGELFF
TRBV27	TRBJ2-5	CASSSITGGGREQYF
TRBV11-2	TRBJ2-3	CASSLAGGPDTQYF
TRBV5-1	TRBJ2-3	CASSWGLAGKDTQYF
TRBV6-1	TRBJ1-3	CASSVGTGSGNTIYF
TRBV5-6	TRBJ2-1	CASSAAGASDNEQFF
TRBV13	TRBJ1-2	CASSLSQRYLNYGYTF
TRBV5-4	TRBJ2-3	CASSLGGTDTQYF
TRBV6-5	TRBJ1-2	CASSYSGTQEYYGYTF
TRBV7-9	TRBJ1-1	CASSLAGVGTEAFF
TRBV27	TRBJ2-2	CASRYLMTGNTGELFF
TRBV15	TRBJ1-1	CATTDRLNTEAFF
TRBV27	TRBJ1-1	CASRGLGEGNTEAFF
TRBV11-2	TRBJ1-5	CASSSGQPNQPQHF
TRBV19	TRBJ2-7	CASSATGGPYEQYF
TRBV19	TRBJ2-5	CASSMARVKETQYF
TRBV7-9	TRBJ1-6	CASSSTDYNSPLHF